The TCR beta chain under discussion was sequenced for a study of blood T cell repertoires in COVID-19 (dated by TCRdb to the early 2020s). Study-level background: Collaborator samples came from the United States, Italy and Spain and covered acute and convalescent phases of COVID-19. The prospective study material was composed of cDNA or gDNA derived from T cells, B-cell-depleted T cells, or PBMCs. Deeply sampled blood TCRbeta repertoires from subjects exposed to, actively infected with, or recovered from COVID-19 were included in the dataset. A freely available public database, intended as a resource for researchers studying the immune response to SARS-CoV-2, is where the repertoires were released. Samples came from the ongoing ImmuneRACE study (first 160 participants) plus 1,254 subjects from 6 global collaborators. Sample metadata almost always included a de-identified subject ID, COVID-19 status, age in years and sex. Where HLA class I and class II types were available, the types were taken from metadata supplied by the sample provider, not from assay-based typing. What the work shows at the level of the full study, not this receptor alone: How much clinical and demographic metadata was included differed by source and by participant, and the metadata was provided uncurated.

The CDR3, from cysteine to phenylalanine, totals 14 residues. Only the CDR3 part of the read is kept: 42 bases, read in frame from the first base. CDR1 and CDR2, per the germline V gene, are KGHDR and SFDVKD. V and J are trimmed by 9 bases and 11 bases, and the gene matches miss 12 bases of the junction. TCRbeta CDR3 regions were amplified from genomic DNA by means of the immunoSEQ Assay, a bias-controlled multiplex PCR. Concerning the study's data processing: Within the assay, amplification of reference gene primers was used to estimate how many nucleated cells each sample contained. Sequence reads were collapsed and filtered to measure the absolute abundance of every unique TCRbeta CDR3 rearrangement. For each sample, productive Simpson clonality was calculated as the square root of Simpson's diversity index over productive rearrangements. TCRdb took over this immuneACCESS table, retaining in-frame rearrangements with V and J assigned. Such tables are incomplete; in checked studies, under half of the missing clones stem from an unresolved V gene, and the remainder is unexplained. V and J calls and clone size are copied from that table; D and trimming were computed from the DNA. This sample lists 200,000 to 250,000 clones; 70% to 90% were detected once. Jointly, the top ten make up about a tenth of the sample.

A remark on this clone: The antigen it binds to is not known. Base qualities were left out, and no much larger clone turns up one base away.

Participants in the prospective study were aged roughly 18 to 100 years, lived in over 20 United States geographic areas, and enrolled through a virtual design. In the prospective study, cohorts were assigned on the basis of participant-reported clinical history obtained from a screening survey and a study questionnaire. Recovered participants in ImmuneRACE Cohort 3 were defined by two consecutive negative NP/OP PCR tests, clearance by a healthcare professional, or resolution of symptoms. Each participant in the prospective study had whole blood, serum and a nasopharyngeal or oropharyngeal swab collected by mobile phlebotomists. Participants in the prospective study had the option to provide additional blood draws and questionnaires over an approximately 2-month period. Before DNA extraction, blood samples from the prospective study were shipped at room temperature or frozen.

The source material was PBMCs or T cells enriched from blood (not recorded which). The receptor comes from a man aged 30-40 years who had recovered from COVID-19. The rearranged segments are TRBV24-1 and TRBJ2-1; the junction holds 10 bases that match TRBD1. In nucleotides, the sequence is TGTGCCACCGGACCAACCGGGACAGGGGCTAAGCAGTTCTTC. Its amino acids are CATGPTGTGAKQFF.